A selection of T cell receptor beta chains follows, all from one sample in a study of cytomegalovirus exposure and HLA in healthy donors. Profiling relied on immunoSEQ multiplex PCR, and the TCRdb table lists in-frame clones only, not all of them. The table includes 65,000 to 75,000 clones, roughly 68% detected once. Sequencing was performed on PBMCs. The receptors originated from a woman aged 60-70 years in good health and CMV-seropositive. Both conserved end residues are part of each CDR3. A D gene is named only where the DNA matches it firmly. Size is omitted from some rows. Given values are once, few, many or a class for expanded clones.

D gene | clone size | J gene | V gene | CDR3 protein | CDR3 DNA
TRBD2 | - | TRBJ2-2 | TRBV2 | CASSRGTSGRGNTGELFF | TGTGCCAGCAGTCGCGGGACTAGCGGGAGAGGGAACACCGGGGAGCTGTTTTTT
- | few | TRBJ2-3 | TRBV21-1 | CASSGNPGDTQYF | TGTGCCAGCAGCGGTAACCCGGGAGATACGCAGTATTTT
TRBD1 | - | TRBJ1-1 | TRBV4-2 | CASSQRTGVNTEAFF | TGTGCCAGCAGCCAAAGGACAGGAGTGAACACTGAAGCTTTCTTT
TRBD2 | - | TRBJ2-3 | TRBV4-1 | CASSPGLAGGPSTDTQYF | TGCGCCAGCAGCCCGGGACTAGCGGGGGGCCCAAGCACAGATACGCAGTATTTT
- | few | TRBJ1-5 | TRBV10-3 | CAITENSNQPQHF | TGTGCCATCACAGAAAATAGCAATCAGCCCCAGCATTTT
- | once | TRBJ2-7 | TRBV30 | CAWSGGGGNYEQYF | TGTGCCTGGAGTGGAGGGGGGGGCAACTACGAGCAGTACTTC
- | once | TRBJ1-4 | TRBV9 | CASSRRGSNEKLFF | TGTGCCAGCAGCCGGCGGGGTTCTAATGAAAAACTGTTTTTT
- | few | TRBJ1-2 | TRBV28 | CASSRPGYLRDSYGYTF | TGTGCCAGCAGTCGACCCGGGTATCTTCGGGATTCCTATGGCTACACCTTC
- | once | TRBJ2-3 | TRBV11-3 | CASSLGVAPDTQYF | TGTGCCAGCAGCTTAGGGGTAGCCCCAGATACGCAGTATTTT
TRBD1 | - | TRBJ2-5 | TRBV5-1 | CASSLVTGTGGRETQYF | TGCGCCAGCAGCTTGGTGACCGGGACAGGGGGAAGGGAGACCCAGTACTTC
- | - | TRBJ1-2 | TRBV6-5 | CASSRSQGRRGYTF | TGTGCCAGCAGCCGTAGCCAGGGTCGTCGGGGCTACACCTTC
TRBD1 | - | TRBJ1-2 | TRBV2 | CASRTGNGYTF | TGTGCCAGCCGGACAGGGAATGGCTACACCTTC
TRBD1 | - | TRBJ1-1 | TRBV10-3 | CAIKPGGDATEAFF | TGTGCCATCAAACCAGGGGGCGATGCGACTGAAGCTTTCTTT
- | - | TRBJ1-3 | TRBV5-1 | CASSLAGQGAGNTIYF | TGCGCCAGCAGCTTGGCCGGGCAGGGCGCTGGAAACACCATATATTTT
TRBD1 | - | TRBJ1-2 | TRBV19 | CASSIDGQDYGYTF | TGTGCCAGTAGTATAGACGGACAGGACTATGGCTACACCTTC
- | - | TRBJ1-1 | TRBV4-2 | CASSQVGSGDTEAFF | TGTGCCAGCAGCCAAGTAGGGAGTGGCGACACTGAAGCTTTCTTT
TRBD1 | - | TRBJ1-5 | TRBV30 | CAWSLTGGNQPQHF | TGTGCCTGGAGTTTGACAGGGGGCAATCAGCCCCAGCATTTT
- | - | TRBJ2-7 | TRBV19 | CASSISRYYEQYF | TGTGCCAGTAGTATAAGCAGGTACTACGAGCAGTACTTC
- | few | TRBJ1-1 | TRBV15 | CATSGFTRDSGTEAFF | TGTGCCACCAGCGGATTCACTCGGGACTCGGGGACTGAAGCTTTCTTT
- | - | TRBJ2-5 | TRBV9 | CASSALVGARETQYF | TGTGCCAGCAGCGCCCTTGTGGGGGCTCGGGAGACCCAGTACTTC
- | once | TRBJ1-1 | TRBV29-1 | CSVIQGIAEAFF | TGCAGCGTGATACAGGGCATCGCTGAAGCTTTCTTT
TRBD1 | - | TRBJ1-4 | TRBV9 | CASSVAAGQNNEKLFF | TGTGCCAGCAGCGTAGCGGCGGGACAGAATAATGAAAAACTGTTTTTT
- | - | TRBJ1-1 | TRBV10-2 | CASRAGIVNTEAFF | TGCGCCAGCAGAGCGGGGATAGTGAACACTGAAGCTTTCTTT
- | once | TRBJ1-1 | TRBV7-9 | CASGGSNTEAFF | TGTGCCAGCGGAGGTTCGAACACTGAAGCTTTCTTT
- | few | TRBJ1-5 | TRBV6-1 | CASSEFPQISNQPQHF | TGTGCCAGCAGTGAATTCCCACAGATTAGCAATCAGCCCCAGCATTTT
TRBD1 | - | TRBJ1-1 | TRBV6-1 | CASRPAGTAYTEAFF | TGTGCCAGCAGACCCGCCGGGACAGCATACACTGAAGCTTTCTTT
TRBD1 | - | TRBJ2-2 | TRBV5-6 | CASSLVTGAAGELFF | TGTGCCAGCAGCTTGGTTACAGGGGCGGCCGGGGAGCTGTTTTTT
- | - | TRBJ2-5 | TRBV19 | CASSGRQAALRGETQYF | TGTGCCAGTAGTGGTAGACAGGCGGCTTTACGTGGAGAGACCCAGTACTTC